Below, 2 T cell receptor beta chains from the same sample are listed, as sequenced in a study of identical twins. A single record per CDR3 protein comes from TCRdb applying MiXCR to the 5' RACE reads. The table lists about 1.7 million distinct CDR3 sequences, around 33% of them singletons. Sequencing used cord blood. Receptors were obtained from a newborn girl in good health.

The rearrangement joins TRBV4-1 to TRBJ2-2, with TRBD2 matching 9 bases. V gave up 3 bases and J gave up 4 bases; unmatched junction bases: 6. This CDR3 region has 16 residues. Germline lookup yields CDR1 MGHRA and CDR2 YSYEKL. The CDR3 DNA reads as TGCGCCAGCAGCCATTCGGGACTAGCCGCCACCGGGGAGCTGTTTTTT. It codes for CASSHSGLAATGELFF.

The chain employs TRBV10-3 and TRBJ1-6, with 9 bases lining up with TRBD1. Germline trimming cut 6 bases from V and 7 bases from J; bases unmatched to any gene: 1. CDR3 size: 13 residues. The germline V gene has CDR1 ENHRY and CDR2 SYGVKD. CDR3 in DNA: TGTGCCATCAGCACAGGGGGCAATTCACCCCTCCACTTT. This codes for CAISTGGNSPLHF.